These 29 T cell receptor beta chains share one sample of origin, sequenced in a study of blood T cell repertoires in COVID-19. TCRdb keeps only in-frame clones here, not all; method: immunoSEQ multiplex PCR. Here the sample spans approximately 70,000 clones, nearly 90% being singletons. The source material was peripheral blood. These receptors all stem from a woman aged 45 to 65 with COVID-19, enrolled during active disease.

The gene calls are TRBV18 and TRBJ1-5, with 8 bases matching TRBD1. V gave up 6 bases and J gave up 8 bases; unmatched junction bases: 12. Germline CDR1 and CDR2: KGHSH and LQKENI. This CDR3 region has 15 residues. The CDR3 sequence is CASSPGGSQVKPQHF. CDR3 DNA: TGTGCCAGCTCGCCAGGGGGCAGCCAGGTGAAGCCCCAGCATTTT.

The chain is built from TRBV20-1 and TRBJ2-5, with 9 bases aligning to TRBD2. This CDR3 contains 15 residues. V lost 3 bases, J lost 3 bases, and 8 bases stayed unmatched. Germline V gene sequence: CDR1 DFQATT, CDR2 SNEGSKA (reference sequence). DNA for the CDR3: TGCAGTGCTAGTCTGGCGGGAGGGCGTGAAGAGACCCAGTACTTC. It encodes CSASLAGGREETQYF.

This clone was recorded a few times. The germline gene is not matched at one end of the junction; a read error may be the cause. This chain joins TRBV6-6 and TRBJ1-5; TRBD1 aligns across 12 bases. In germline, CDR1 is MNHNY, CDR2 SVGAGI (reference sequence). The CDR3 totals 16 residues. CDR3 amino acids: CASSYLGQGAAWPQHF. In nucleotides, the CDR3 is TGTGCCAGCAGCTACTTGGGACAGGGGGCCGCATGGCCCCAGCATTTT.

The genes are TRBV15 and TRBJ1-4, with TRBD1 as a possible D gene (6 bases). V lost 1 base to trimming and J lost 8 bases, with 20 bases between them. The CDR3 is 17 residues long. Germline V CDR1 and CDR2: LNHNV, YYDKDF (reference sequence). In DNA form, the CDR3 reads TGTGCCACCAGCAGAGTTTCGTTAGGGCGGCAGGGGGAAAAACTGTTTTTT. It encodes CATSRVSLGRQGEKLFF.

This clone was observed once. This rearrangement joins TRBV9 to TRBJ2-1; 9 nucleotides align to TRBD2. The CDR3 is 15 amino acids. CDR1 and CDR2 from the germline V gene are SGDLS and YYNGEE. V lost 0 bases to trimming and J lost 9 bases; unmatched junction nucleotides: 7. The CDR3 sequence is CASSVAGGRGSEQFF. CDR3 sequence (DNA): TGTGCCAGCAGCGTAGCGGGCGGGAGGGGTAGTGAGCAGTTCTTC.

The CDR3 region has the DNA TGTGCCAGCAGCGTCACTCAGGGGTCCTACAATGAGCAGTTCTTC. This gives the protein CASSVTQGSYNEQFF. The J gene is TRBJ2-1, the V gene TRBV7-2; tentatively, D is TRBD1 (6 bases). Germline CDR1 reads SGHTA; CDR2 reads FQGNSA. CDR3 length: 15 residues. Trimming removed 5 bases from V and 1 base from J, with 12 bases in between.

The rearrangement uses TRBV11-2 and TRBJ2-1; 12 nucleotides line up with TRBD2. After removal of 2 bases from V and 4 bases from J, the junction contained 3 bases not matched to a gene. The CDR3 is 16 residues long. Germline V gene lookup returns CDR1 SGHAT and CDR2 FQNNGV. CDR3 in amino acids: CASSLRTSGTYNEQFF. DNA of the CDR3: TGTGCCAGCAGCTTAAGGACTAGCGGGACGTACAATGAGCAGTTCTTC.

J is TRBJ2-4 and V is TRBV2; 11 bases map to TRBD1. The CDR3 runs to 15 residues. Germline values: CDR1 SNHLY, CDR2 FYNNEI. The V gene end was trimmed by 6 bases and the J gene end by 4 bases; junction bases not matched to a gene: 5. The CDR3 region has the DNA TGTGCCAGCAGCCCGGACAGGGGGCTTAAAAACATTCAGTACTTC. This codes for CASSPDRGLKNIQYF.

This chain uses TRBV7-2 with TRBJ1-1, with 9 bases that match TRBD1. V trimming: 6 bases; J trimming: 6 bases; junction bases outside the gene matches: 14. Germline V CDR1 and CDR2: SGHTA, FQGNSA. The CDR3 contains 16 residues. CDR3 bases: TGTGCCAGCAGATCCTACCGCCGGGACAGGGAAGCTGAAGCTTTCTTT. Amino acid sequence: CASRSYRRDREAEAFF.

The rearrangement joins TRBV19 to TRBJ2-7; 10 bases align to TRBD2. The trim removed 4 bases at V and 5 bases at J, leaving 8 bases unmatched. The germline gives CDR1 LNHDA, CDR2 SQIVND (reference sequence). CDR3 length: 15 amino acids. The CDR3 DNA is TGTGCCAGTAGTAAACTAGCGGGATCTCCCAACGAGCAGTACTTC. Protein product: CASSKLAGSPNEQYF.

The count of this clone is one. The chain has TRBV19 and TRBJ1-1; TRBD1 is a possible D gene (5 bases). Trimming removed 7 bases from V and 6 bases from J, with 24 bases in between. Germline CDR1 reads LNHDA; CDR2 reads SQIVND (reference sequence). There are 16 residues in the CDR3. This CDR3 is CASTQNIRRAGAEAFF. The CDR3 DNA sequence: TGTGCCAGTACCCAAAATATCCGCAGGGCAGGCGCTGAAGCTTTCTTT. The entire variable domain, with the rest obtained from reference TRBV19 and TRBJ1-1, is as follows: DGGITQSPKYLFRKEGQNVTLSCEQNLNHDAMYWYRQDPGQGLRLIYYSQIVNDFQKGDIAEGYSVSREKKESFPLTVTSAQKNPTAFYLCASTQNIRRAGAEAFFGQGTRLTVV.

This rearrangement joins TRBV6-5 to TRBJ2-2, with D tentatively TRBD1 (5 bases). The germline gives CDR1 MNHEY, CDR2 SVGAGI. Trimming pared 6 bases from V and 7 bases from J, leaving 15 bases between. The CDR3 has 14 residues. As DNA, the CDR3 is TGTGCCAGCAGAAGGGTCAGGGTGGTCGGGGAGCTGTTTTTT. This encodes CASRRVRVVGELFF.

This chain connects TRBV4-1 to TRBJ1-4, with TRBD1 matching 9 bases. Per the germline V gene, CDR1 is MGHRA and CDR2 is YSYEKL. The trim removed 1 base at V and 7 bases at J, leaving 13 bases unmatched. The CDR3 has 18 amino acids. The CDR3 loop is CASSQVGTGFYLGEKLFF. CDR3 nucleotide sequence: TGCGCCAGCAGCCAAGTCGGGACAGGGTTTTATTTGGGTGAAAAACTGTTTTTT.

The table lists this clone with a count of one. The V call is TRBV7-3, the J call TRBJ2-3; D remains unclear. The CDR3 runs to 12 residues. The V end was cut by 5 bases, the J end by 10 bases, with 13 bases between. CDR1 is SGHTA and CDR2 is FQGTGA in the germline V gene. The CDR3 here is CASSEAIGSQYF. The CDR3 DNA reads TGTGCCAGCAGCGAGGCTATTGGTTCGCAGTATTTT. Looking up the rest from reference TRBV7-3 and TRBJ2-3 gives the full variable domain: GAGVSQTPSNKVTEKGKYVELRCDPISGHTALYWYRQSLGQGPEFLIYFQGTGAADDSGLPNDRFFAVRPEGSVSTLKIQRTERGDSAVYLCASSEAIGSQYFGPGTRLTVL.

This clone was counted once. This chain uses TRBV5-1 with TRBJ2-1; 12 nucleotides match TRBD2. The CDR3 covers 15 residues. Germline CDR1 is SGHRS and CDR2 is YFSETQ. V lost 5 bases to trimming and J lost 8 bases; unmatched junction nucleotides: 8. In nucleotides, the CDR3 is TGCGCCAGCAGTATTCTAGCGGGAGGGCCGGATGAGCAGTTCTTC. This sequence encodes CASSILAGGPDEQFF.

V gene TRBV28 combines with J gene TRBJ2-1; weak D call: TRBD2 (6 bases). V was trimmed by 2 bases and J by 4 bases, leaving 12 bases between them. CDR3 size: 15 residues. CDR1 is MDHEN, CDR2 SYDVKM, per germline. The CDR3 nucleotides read TGTGCCAGCAGTTTAAACGGGAGCCCTTACAATGAGCAGTTCTTC. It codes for CASSLNGSPYNEQFF.

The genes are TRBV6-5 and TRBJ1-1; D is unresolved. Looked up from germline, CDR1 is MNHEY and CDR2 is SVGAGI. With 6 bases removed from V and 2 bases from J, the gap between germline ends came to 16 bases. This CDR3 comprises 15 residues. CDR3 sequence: CASRADPGLNTEAFF. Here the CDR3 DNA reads TGTGCCAGCAGGGCCGATCCGGGTTTAAACACTGAAGCTTTCTTT.

The CDR3 nucleotides are TGTGCCATCAGGCCCGGGACAGGGTATGAGCCCCAGCATTTT. Protein sequence: CAIRPGTGYEPQHF. The chain combines TRBV10-3 with TRBJ1-5; 9 nucleotides match TRBD1. V was clipped by 6 bases and J by 8 bases; unmatched bases: 8. Germline-derived CDR1 and CDR2 are ENHRY and SYGVKD. CDR3 length: 14 amino acids.

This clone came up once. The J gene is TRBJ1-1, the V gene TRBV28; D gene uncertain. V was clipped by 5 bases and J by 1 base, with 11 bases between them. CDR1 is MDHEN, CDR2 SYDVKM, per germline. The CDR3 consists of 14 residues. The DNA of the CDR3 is TGTGCCAGCAGTGGCAGGAGGTGGAACACTGAAGCTTTCTTT. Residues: CASSGRRWNTEAFF.

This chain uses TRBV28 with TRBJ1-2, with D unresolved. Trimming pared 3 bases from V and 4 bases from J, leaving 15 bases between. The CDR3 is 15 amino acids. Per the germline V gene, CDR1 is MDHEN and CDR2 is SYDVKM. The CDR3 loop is CASSFRSTFLYGYTF. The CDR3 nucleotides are TGTGCCAGCAGTTTTAGAAGTACCTTTCTCTATGGCTACACCTTC.

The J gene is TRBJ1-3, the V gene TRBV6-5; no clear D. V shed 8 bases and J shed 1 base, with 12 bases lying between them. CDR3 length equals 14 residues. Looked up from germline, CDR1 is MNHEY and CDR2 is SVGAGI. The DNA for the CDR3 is TGTGCCAGCGGGTTCGGGAATTCTGGAAACACCATATATTTT. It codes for CASGFGNSGNTIYF.

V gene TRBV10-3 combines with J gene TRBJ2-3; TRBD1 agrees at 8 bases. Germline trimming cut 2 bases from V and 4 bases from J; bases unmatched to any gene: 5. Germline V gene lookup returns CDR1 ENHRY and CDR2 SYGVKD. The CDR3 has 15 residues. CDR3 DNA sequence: TGTGCCATCAGTGAGCGGTTGACAGGGGCAGATACGCAGTATTTT. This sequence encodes CAISERLTGADTQYF.

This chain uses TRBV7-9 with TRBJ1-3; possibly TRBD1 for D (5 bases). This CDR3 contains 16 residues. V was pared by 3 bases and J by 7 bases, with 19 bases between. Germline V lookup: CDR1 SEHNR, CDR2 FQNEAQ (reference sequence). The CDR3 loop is CASSFNRRVGFNTIYF. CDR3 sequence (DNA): TGTGCCAGCAGCTTCAACCGCAGGGTAGGGTTCAACACCATATATTTT.

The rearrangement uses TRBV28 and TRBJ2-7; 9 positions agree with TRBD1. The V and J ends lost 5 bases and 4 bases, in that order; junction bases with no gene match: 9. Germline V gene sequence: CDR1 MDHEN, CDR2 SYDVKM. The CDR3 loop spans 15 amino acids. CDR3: CASSPGTGRVYEQYF. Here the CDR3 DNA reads TGTGCCAGCAGTCCCGGGACAGGGAGGGTGTACGAGCAGTACTTC.

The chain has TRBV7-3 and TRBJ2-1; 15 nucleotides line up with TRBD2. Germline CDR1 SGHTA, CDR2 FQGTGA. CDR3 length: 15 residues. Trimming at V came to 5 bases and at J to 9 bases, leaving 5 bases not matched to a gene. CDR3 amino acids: CASSPGLAGGAEQFF. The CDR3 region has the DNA TGTGCCAGCAGCCCTGGACTAGCGGGGGGGGCTGAGCAGTTCTTC.

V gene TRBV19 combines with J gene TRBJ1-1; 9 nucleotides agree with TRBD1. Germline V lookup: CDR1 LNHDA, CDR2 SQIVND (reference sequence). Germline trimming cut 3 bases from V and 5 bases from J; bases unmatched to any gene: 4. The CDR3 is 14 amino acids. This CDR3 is CASSIGTGRTEAFF. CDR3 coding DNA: TGTGCCAGTAGTATTGGGACAGGGCGGACTGAAGCTTTCTTT.

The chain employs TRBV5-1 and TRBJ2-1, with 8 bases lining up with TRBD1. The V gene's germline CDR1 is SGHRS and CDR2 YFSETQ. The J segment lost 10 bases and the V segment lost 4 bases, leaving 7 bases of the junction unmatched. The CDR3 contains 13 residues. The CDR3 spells CASSKTGVGEQFF. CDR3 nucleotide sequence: TGCGCCAGCAGCAAGACAGGGGTTGGGGAGCAGTTCTTC.

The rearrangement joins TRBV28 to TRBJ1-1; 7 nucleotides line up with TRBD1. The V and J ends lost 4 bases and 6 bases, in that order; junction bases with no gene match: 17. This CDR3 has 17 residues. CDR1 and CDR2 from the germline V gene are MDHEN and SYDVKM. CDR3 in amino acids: CASSSFLTTGESAEAFF. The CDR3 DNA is TGTGCCAGCAGTTCCTTCCTAACCACAGGGGAATCGGCTGAAGCTTTCTTT. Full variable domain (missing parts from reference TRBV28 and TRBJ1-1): DVKVTQSSRYLVKRTGEKVFLECVQDMDHENMFWYRQDPGLGLRLIYFSYDVKMKEKGDIPEGYSVSREKKERFSLILESASTNQTSMYLCASSSFLTTGESAEAFFGQGTRLTVV.

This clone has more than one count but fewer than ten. CDR3 loop: CASSSRSGGGLAGLTQYF. CDR3 bases: TGTGCCAGCAGCTCACGGAGCGGGGGGGGATTAGCGGGTTTGACCCAGTACTTC. V gene TRBV11-2 combines with J gene TRBJ2-5; the match to TRBD2 covers 10 bases. J lost 7 bases, V lost 4 bases, and 18 bases had no gene match. The CDR3 contains 18 residues. The germline V gene encodes CDR1 SGHAT and CDR2 FQNNGV. Full variable domain (missing parts from reference TRBV11-2 and TRBJ2-5): EAGVAQSPRYKIIEKRQSVAFWCNPISGHATLYWYQQILGQGPKLLIQFQNNGVVDDSQLPKDRFSAERLKGVDSTLKIQPAKLEDSAVYLCASSSRSGGGLAGLTQYFGPGTRLLVL.